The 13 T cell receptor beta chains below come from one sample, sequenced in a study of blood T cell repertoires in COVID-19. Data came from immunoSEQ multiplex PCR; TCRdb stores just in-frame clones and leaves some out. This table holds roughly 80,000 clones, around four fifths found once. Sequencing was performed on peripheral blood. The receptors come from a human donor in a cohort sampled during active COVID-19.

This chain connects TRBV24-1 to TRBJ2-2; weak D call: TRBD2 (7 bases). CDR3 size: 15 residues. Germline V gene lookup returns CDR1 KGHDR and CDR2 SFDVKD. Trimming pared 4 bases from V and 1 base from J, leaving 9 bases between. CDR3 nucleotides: TGTGCCACCAGTGACGGGGGGCTGAACACCGGGGAGCTGTTTTTT. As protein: CATSDGGLNTGELFF.

In nucleotides, the CDR3 is TGTGCCAGCAGCTTGGTCCAGGGTGGAGAAAAACTGTTTTTT. It encodes CASSLVQGGEKLFF. The rearrangement links TRBV7-9 to TRBJ1-4; D perhaps matches TRBD1 (5 bases). CDR3 length: 14 amino acids. Germline CDR1 SEHNR, CDR2 FQNEAQ (reference sequence). The V end was cut by 3 bases, the J end by 8 bases, with 13 bases between.

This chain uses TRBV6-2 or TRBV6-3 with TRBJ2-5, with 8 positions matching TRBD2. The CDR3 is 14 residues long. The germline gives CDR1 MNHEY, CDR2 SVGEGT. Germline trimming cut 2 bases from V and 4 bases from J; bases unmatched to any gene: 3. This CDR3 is CASSYGLAGETQYF. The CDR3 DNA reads TGTGCCAGCAGTTACGGACTAGCAGGAGAGACCCAGTACTTC.

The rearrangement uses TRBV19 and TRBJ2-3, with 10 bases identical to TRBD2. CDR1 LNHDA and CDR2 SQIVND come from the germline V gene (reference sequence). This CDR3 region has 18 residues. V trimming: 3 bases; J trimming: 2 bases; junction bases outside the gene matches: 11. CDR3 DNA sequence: TGTGCCAGTAGTATCGGAGCGGGAGGGCCTCAGTTCACAGATACGCAGTATTTT. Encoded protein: CASSIGAGGPQFTDTQYF.

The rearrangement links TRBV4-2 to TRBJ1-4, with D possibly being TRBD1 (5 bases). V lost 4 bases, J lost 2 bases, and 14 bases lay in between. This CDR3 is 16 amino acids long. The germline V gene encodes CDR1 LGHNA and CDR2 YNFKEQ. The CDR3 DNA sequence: TGTGCCAGCAGCCCCGGGGGTGCGGGGACTAATGAAAAACTGTTTTTT. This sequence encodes CASSPGGAGTNEKLFF.

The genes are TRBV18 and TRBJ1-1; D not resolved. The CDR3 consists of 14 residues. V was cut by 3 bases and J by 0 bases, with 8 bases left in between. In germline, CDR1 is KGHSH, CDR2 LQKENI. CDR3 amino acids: CASSPSLMNTEAFF. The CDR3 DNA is TGTGCCAGCTCACCTAGCCTCATGAACACTGAAGCTTTCTTT.

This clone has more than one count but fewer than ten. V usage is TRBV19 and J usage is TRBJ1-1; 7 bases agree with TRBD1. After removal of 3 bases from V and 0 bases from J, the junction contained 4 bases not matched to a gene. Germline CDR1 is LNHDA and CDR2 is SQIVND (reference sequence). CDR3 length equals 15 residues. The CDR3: CASSIRQGVNTEAFF. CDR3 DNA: TGTGCCAGTAGTATTCGACAGGGCGTGAACACTGAAGCTTTCTTT.

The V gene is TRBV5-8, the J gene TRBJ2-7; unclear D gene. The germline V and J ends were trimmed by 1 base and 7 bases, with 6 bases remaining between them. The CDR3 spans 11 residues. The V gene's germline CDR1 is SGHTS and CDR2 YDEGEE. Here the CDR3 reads CASSLSSEQYF. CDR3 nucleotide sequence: TGTGCCAGCAGCTTGAGCTCGGAGCAGTACTTC.

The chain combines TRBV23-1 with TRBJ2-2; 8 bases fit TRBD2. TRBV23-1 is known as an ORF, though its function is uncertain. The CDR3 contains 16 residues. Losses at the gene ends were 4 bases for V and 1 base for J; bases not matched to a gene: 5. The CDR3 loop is CASSPTSGQNTGELFF. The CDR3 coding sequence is TGCGCCAGCAGTCCAACTAGCGGACAGAACACCGGGGAGCTGTTTTTT.

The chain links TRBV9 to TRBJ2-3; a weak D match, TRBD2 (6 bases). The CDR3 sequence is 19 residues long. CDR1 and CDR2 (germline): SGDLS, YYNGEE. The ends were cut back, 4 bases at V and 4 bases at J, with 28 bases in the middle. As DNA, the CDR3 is TGTGCCAGCAGCCCTCCAGCGGTGGGGGGACCAGGAGGCGCAGATACGCAGTATTTT. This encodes CASSPPAVGGPGGADTQYF. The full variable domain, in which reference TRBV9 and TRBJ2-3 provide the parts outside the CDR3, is DSGVTQTPKHLITATGQRVTLRCSPRSGDLSVYWYQQSLDQGLQFLIQYYNGEERAKGNILERFSAQQFPDLHSELNLSSLELGDSALYFCASSPPAVGGPGGADTQYFGPGTRLTVL.

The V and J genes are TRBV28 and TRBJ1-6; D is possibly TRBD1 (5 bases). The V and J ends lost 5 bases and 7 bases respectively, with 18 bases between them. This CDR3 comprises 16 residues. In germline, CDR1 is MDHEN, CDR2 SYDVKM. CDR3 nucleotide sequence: TGTGCCAGCAGTCCTACGACCGGGACTCCGAATTCACCCCTCCACTTT. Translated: CASSPTTGTPNSPLHF.

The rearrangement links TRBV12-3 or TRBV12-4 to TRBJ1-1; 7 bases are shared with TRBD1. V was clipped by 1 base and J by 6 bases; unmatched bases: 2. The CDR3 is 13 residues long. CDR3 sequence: CASSLDRGSEAFF. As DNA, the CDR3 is TGTGCCAGCAGTTTAGACAGGGGCTCTGAAGCTTTCTTT.

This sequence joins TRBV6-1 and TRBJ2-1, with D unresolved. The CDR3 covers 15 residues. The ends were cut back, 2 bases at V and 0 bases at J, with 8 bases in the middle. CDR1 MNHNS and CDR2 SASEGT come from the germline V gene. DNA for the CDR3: TGTGCCAGCAGTGAAATGCTCAGCTCCTACAATGAGCAGTTCTTC. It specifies CASSEMLSSYNEQFF.